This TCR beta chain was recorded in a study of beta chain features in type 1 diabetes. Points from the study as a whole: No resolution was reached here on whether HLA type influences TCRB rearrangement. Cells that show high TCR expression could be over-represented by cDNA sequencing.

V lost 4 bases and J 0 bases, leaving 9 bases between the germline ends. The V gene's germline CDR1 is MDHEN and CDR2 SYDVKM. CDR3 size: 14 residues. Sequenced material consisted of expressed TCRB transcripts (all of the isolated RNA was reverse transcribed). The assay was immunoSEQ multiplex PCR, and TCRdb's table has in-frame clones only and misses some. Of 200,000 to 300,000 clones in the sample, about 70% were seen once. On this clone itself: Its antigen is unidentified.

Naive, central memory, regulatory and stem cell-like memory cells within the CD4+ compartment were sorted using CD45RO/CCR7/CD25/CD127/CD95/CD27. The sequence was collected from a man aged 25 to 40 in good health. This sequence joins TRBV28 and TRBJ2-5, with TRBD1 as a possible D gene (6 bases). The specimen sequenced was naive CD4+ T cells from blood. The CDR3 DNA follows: TGTGCCAGCAGTTCGACAGGACACCAAGAGACCCAGTACTTC. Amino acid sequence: CASSSTGHQETQYF.